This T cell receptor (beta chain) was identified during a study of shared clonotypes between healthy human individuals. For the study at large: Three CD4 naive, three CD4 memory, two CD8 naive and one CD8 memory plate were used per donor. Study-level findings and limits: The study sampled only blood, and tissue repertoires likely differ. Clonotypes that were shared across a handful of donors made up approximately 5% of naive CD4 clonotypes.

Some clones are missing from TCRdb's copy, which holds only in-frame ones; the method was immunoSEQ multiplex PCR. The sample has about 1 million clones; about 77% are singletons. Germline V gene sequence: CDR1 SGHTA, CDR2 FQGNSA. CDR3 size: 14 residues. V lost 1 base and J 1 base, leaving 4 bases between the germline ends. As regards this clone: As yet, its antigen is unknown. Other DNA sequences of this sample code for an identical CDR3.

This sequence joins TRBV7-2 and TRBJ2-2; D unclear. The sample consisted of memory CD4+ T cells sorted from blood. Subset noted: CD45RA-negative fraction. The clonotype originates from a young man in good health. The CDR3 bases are TGTGCCAGCAGCTTAGTCAGGAACACCGGGGAGCTGTTTTTT. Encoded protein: CASSLVRNTGELFF. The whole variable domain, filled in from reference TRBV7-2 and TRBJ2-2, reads GAGVSQSPSNKVTEKGKDVELRCDPISGHTALYWYRQSLGQGLEFLIYFQGNSAPDKSGLPSDRFSAERTGGSVSTLTIQRTQQEDSAVYLCASSLVRNTGELFFGEGSRLTVL.